Listed here is a single T cell receptor (beta chain). Its target antigen remains unknown. No much larger clonotype is one base removed from it; base qualities were not supplied. The CDR3 has 15 amino acids, counting the end cysteine and phenylalanine. Only the CDR3 part of the read is kept: 45 bases, read in frame from the first base. CDR1 and CDR2 are read off the germline V gene as SGHRS and YFSETQ. Trimming takes 4 bases off V and 6 bases off J; junction bases not matched to a gene: 9. Library method: the immunoSEQ multiplex PCR assay. For the multiplex PCR, a mixture combining 60 forward primers for TCR Vbeta segments and 13 reverse primers for TCR Jbeta segments was used. Amplification of the CDR3 region of rearranged TCR beta genes was performed with a multiplex PCR assay on genomic DNA. The Illumina HiSeq System was used to sequence the amplified TCR beta libraries as 87-base-pair reads. Under the source paper's analysis protocol: Across the 500 to 750 repertoires, a later analysis counted approximately 83 million unique TCR beta chains, roughly 11 million of which were shared by at least two donors. A nearest-neighbor algorithm error-corrected the raw reads and collapsed the reads into unique sequences, merging closely related sequences to remove PCR and sequencing errors. To assign V, D and J gene segments, CDR3 sequences were aligned to IMGT reference sequences. For a sequence to be retained, at least a six-nucleotide match to both a V gene segment and a J gene segment was required. A rearrangement counted as productive if the CDR3 had no stop codons and remained in frame with V and J, and every other rearrangement counted as non-productive. CDR3 was defined by IMGT convention, running from the second conserved V-encoded cysteine to the conserved J-encoded phenylalanine. In an earlier analysis of around 570 of the donors, sequences lacking an unambiguous match to a single V gene segment were excluded. An earlier analysis of a few hundred of the donors classified V segments as functional when productive rearrangements were above 56.7% and as segregating when the standard deviation between donors was above 5%. A statistical classification framework was developed to diagnose cytomegalovirus status using the catalog of TCR beta chain sequences. In a later analysis, V and J genes were assigned by comparing TCR nucleotide sequences against IMGT/GENE-DB human TR gene sequences. Using the TCRdist pipeline, a later analysis assigned CDR3 sequences along with most-parsimonious VDJ recombination scenarios. A later analysis defined each TCR beta chain by its CDR3 amino acid sequence plus V-gene family, and excluded reads lacking a unique V-gene family. In a later analysis, 550 to 650 highly shared, low-generation-probability nucleotide sequences were removed to address suspected cross-contamination and a sequencing artifact. For each public chain, a later analysis derived a clonal expansion index from normalized ranks of inferred template counts within each repertoire. A later analysis computed generation probabilities with a VDJ recombination model fitted to out-of-frame rearrangements, and checked the results against IGoR. A later analysis scored TCR-TCR, TCR-HLA and TCR-CMV co-occurrence with hypergeometric tests, applying a repertoire-size bias correction to TCR pairs. A later analysis estimated false discovery rates by permuting HLA or CMV assignments 20 times. In a later analysis, co-occurring TCRs were grouped using DBSCAN, and TCRdist sequence similarity was added for clustering within HLA-allele-positive subsets. Repertoires with fewer than 30,000 or more than 120,000 public chains were left out of co-occurrence clustering, as were about 5 repertoires with anomalous nucleotide sharing. TCRdb carries this immuneACCESS record with in-frame sequences only. Its versions omit some clonotypes, under half of them owing to an unresolved V gene in the studies checked, with the rest unexplained. The DNA was the basis for D and trimming; V, J and clone size are from that table. This sample is represented by tens of thousands of clones; under 70% of them were singletons. Of the sample, 3.5% to 4.5% is held by the ten largest clones.

The cohort consisted of 650 to 700 healthy bone marrow donors. Cohort members were all nominally healthy when sampled, although unrecorded immune exposures were likely present. The donor tested CMV seronegative, placing the donor among the 352 seronegative members of the cohort. Each donor provided a peripheral blood sample, and peripheral blood mononuclear cells were used for TCR beta sequencing. The Qiagen DNeasy Blood Extraction Kit was used to extract genomic DNA from the blood cell samples. This specimen comes from a study of cytomegalovirus exposure and HLA in healthy donors (dated by TCRdb to 2016 to 2017). The study in broad terms: An earlier analysis of approximately 600 of the donors reported approximately 290 Gb of sequence data and around 110 million unique TCR beta sequences from 150 million to 200 million T cells. An early release covering approximately 600 HLA-typed donors comprised about 290 gigabases of sequencing data and around 80 million unique TCR sequences. Among the roughly 400 genotyped donors, around 79% belonged to the genetic ancestry cluster associated with self-reported Caucasian donors. The study was designed to test whether signatures of past pathogen exposure could be identified by cataloging public T cell receptors. The study used immunosequencing to profile the T cell repertoires of 600 to 850 subjects and linked those repertoires to cytomegalovirus serostatus. Along with the 666-subject first cohort, a separate validation cohort of roughly 110 different subjects was used. The study combined high-throughput TCR immunosequencing, statistical association of individual TCRs with disease status, and machine learning to predict cytomegalovirus infection status. A later analysis re-examined previously published TCR beta repertoires from several hundred donors and added high-resolution HLA genotyping to investigate patterns of TCR occurrence. Rather than drawing on any new phenotypic data, the later analysis identified candidate immune exposures from TCR beta sequences and the way those sequences occurred across donors. To decide whether each TCR beta V gene segment behaved as functional or pseudogenic, an earlier analysis of approximately 620 of the donors relied on high-throughput TCR beta sequencing. Alongside the repertoire data, information on donor age, sex, ethnicity and CMV serostatus was compiled. In a later genetic analysis, genome-wide SNP genotypes for 398 of the 666 donors were used, and that subset was treated as a discovery cohort. Every repertoire in the discovery cohort had been generated on one and the same sequencing platform. Both class I and class II loci were covered by HLA typing, at four-digit resolution. The number of donors typed differed by locus, with about 629-640 for A, B, C, DRB1 and DQB1, 522 for DQA1, approximately 580 for DPA1, and roughly 450 for DPB1. About five DR-DQ haplotypes were treated as single units for association and clustering because of strong linkage in the cohort. Across approximately 400 genotyped donors of the cohort, an average of about 240,000 unique TCR beta nucleotide sequences per donor were sequenced, and approximately 19% of those sequences were non-productive. What the work shows at the level of the full study, not this receptor alone: In the study, 150 to 200 TCR beta chains were listed as associated with cytomegalovirus. Across donors, most TCR sequences were observed very rarely, whereas some public TCRs were present in many individuals. Because some donors lacked HLA typing at each locus, the association tests relied only on the typed subset. It was suggested by the authors that the approach could potentially be generalized to other disease states and immunological phenotypes. A later analysis found that TCR association rates varied across HLA loci, with DRB1 alleles showing the most associated TCRs and HLA-C alleles the fewest. In vitro tests confirmed that three of the cytomegalovirus-associated TCR beta chains recognize cytomegalovirus antigens. This cohort had only TCR beta chains sequenced, and the lack of alpha or paired-chain data limited which features could be detected. A further reported finding was that TCR beta sequences accurately predicted the HLA-A and HLA-B alleles for most subjects in the first cohort. In a later analysis, around 17,000 TCR beta sequences were associated with specific HLA alleles at a false discovery rate of 0.05. A group of highly shared sequence variants was considered likely to be a technical artifact of the sequencing pipeline. Compared with equally common non-associated chains, HLA-associated TCR beta chains in a later analysis were more clonally expanded and had lower generation probabilities. Strong co-occurrence of HLA alleles, especially DR and DQ, made assigning TCR associations to individual alleles difficult. Because counts were too low, about 18 rarely observed V segments, including chromosome 9 orphons, were excluded from the earlier analysis of roughly 580 of the donors. Most CMV-associated TCR beta chains appeared to be HLA-restricted in a later analysis, and the HLA associations seemed to be driven largely by CMV exposure. Sequencing depth was assumed to be roughly uniform across donors in the presence/absence analyses, though that assumption may not hold. In both the original and validation cohorts, the classifier was reported to diagnose cytomegalovirus status with high specificity and sensitivity. In an earlier analysis of some 500 of the donors, most TCR beta V segments were observed in productive rearrangements about 90% or about 30% of the time, broadly matching IMGT annotations. Linkage disequilibrium might explain the correlated functional status among segregating V segments, but an unknown experimental factor could not be excluded. Several of the top co-occurrence clusters appeared to be linked to parvovirus B19, influenza, CMV and Epstein-Barr virus, according to a later analysis. CMV serostatus was the only immune exposure information available for the cohort. In a later genetic analysis, a missense DCLRE1C variant was associated with V-gene and J-gene trimming of TCR beta chains, and the association was replicated in an independent cohort. Some IMGT-functional V segments, including TRBV6-2 and TRBV6-3, could not be told apart with the 87-base-pair reads, so those segments were excluded. Compared with the approximately 720-donor mean, donors in an Asian-associated ancestry cluster had fewer N-insertions in productive TCRs, according to a later genetic analysis.

The chain uses TRBV5-1 and TRBJ2-2; the central 7 bases match TRBD2. The source of this sequence is a woman between 50 and 59 years old in good health and CMV-seronegative. Sequences were obtained from PBMCs. The CDR3 region: CASSLGLAGAGELFF. The DNA is TGCGCCAGCAGCCTCGGACTTGCGGGGGCCGGGGAGCTGTTTTTT.